The following is a T cell receptor beta chain sequence with its context. The antigen remains undetermined. It is unclear where the CDR3 begins or ends on the DNA, so no DNA is shown, and the CDR3 is as TCRdb lists it. No cell sorting was done before RNA was extracted from the tissue. Distant lung tissue was collected more than 3 cm away from the tumor edge. The CDR3 has 14 amino acids, counting both end residues. This sample was taken from a study of tumor and adjacent non-tumor tissue in lung cancer. Points from the study as a whole: Patients with more diverse tumor TCRs had worse survival.

Three rounds of nested PCR, following a modified ARM-PCR protocol, produced the TCRbeta library. TCRdb fed the multiplex PCR reads into MiXCR, producing one record per CDR3 protein. The profile shows 43,000 or so distinct CDR3 sequences, roughly 60% of them singletons. The sample taken for sequencing was distant non-tumor lung tissue. This TCR came from a man aged 50 or older with non-small cell lung cancer. The chain is built from TRBV12-3 or TRBV12-4 and TRBJ2-2; the D segment call TRBD1 is taken from the table without a DNA check. The CDR3 protein is CDSRVGGGTGELFF.